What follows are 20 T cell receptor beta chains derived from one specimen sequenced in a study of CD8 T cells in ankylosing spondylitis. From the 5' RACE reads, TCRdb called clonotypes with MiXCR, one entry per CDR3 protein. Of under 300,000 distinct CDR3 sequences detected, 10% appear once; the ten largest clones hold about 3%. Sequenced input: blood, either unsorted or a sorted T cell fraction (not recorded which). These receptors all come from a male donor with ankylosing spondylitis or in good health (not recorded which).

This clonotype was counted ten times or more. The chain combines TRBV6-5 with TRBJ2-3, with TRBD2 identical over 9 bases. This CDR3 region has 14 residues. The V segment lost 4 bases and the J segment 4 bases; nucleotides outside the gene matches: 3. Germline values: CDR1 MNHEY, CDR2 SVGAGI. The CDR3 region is CASSLAGEADTQYF. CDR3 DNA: TGTGCCAGCAGTTTAGCGGGAGAGGCAGATACGCAGTATTTT.

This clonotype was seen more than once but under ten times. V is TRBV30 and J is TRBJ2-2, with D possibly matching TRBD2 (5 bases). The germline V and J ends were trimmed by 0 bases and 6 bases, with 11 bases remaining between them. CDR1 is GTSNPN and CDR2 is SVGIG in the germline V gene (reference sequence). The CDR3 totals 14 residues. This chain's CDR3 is CAWSVHGVSGELFF. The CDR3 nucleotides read TGTGCCTGGAGTGTACACGGGGTGTCCGGGGAGCTGTTTTTT.

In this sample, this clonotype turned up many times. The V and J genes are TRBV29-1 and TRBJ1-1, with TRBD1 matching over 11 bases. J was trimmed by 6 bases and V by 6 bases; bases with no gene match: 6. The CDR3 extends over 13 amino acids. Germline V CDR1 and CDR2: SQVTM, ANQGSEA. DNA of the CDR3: TGCAGCGTACCGGGACAGGGGGTATCTGAAGCTTTCTTT. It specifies CSVPGQGVSEAFF.

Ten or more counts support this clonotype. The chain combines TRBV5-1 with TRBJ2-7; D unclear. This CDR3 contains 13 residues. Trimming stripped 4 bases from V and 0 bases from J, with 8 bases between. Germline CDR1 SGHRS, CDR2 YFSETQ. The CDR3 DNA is TGCGCCAGCAGCGCCATTTCCTCCTACGAGCAGTACTTC. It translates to CASSAISSYEQYF.

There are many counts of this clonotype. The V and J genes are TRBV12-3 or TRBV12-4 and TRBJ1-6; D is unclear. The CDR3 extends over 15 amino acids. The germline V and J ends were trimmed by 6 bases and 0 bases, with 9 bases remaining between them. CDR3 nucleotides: TGTGCCAGCAGCGCTACGGGCTCCTATAATTCACCCCTCCACTTT. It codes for CASSATGSYNSPLHF.

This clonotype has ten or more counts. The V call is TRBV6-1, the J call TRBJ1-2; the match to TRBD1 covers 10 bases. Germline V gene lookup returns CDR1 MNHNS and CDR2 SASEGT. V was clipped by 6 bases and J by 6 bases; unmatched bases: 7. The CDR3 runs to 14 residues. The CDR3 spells CASSPGQGTHGYTF. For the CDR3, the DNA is TGTGCCAGCAGCCCGGGACAGGGGACCCATGGCTACACCTTC.

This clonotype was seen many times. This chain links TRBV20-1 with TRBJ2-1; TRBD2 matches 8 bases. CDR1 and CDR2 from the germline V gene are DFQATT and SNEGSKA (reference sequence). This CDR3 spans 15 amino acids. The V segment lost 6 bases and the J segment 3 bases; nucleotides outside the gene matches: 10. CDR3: CSARPAGGSYNEQFF. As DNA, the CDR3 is TGCAGTGCAAGACCCGCGGGAGGCAGCTACAATGAGCAGTTCTTC.

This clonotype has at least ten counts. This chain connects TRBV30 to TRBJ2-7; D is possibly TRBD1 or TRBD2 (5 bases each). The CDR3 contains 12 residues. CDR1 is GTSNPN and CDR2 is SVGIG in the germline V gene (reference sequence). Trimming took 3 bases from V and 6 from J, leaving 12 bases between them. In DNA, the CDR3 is TGTGCCTGGAGCCTAGGTGGGGGCGAGCAGTACTTC. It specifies CAWSLGGGEQYF.

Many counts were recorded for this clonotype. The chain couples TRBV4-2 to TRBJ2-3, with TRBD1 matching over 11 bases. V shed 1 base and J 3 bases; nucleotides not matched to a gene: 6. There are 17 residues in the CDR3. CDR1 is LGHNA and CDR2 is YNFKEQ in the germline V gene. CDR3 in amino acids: CASSQGLDRGRTDTQYF. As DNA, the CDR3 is TGTGCCAGCAGCCAAGGTTTGGACAGGGGGCGGACAGATACGCAGTATTTT.

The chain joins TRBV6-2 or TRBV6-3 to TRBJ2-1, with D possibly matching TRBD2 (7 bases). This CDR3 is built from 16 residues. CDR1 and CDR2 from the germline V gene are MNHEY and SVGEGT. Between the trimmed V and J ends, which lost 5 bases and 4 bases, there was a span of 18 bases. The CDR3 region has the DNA TGTGCCAGCAGTGGGGGGGGCGGCTTAATATACAATGAGCAGTTCTTC. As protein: CASSGGGGLIYNEQFF.

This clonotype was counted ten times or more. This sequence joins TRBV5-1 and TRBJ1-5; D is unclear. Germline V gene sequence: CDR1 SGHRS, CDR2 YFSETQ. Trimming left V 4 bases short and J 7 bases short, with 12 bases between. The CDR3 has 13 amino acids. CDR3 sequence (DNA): TGCGCCAGCAGCCAAGATCCGGGACAGCCCCAGCATTTT. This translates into CASSQDPGQPQHF.

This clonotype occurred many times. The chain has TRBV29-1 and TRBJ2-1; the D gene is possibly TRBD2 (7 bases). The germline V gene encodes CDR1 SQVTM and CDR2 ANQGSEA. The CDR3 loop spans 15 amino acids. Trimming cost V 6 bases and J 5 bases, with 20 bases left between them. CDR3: CSVGWWAGANNEQFF. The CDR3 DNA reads TGCAGCGTCGGATGGTGGGCGGGGGCGAACAATGAGCAGTTCTTC.

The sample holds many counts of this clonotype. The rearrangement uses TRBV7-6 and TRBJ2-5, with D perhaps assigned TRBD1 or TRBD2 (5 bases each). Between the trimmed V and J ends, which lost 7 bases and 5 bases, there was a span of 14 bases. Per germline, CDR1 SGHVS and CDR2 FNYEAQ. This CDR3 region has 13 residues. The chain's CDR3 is CASTPFWGETQYF. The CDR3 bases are TGTGCCAGCACCCCATTCTGGGGGGAGACCCAGTACTTC.

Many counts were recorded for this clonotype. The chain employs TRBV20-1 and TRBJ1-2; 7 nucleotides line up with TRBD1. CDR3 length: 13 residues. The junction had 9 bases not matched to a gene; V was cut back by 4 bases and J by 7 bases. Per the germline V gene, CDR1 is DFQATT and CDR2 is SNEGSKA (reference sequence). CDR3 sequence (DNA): TGCAGTGCTAAAATCACAGGGGATGGTGGCTACACCTTC. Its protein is CSAKITGDGGYTF.

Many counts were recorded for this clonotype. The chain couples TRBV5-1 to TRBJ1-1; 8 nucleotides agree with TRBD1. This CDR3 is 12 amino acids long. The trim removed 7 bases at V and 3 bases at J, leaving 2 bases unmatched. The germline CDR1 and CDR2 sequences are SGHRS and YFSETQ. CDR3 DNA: TGCGCCAGCCGACAGGGGTACACTGAAGCTTTCTTT. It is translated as CASRQGYTEAFF. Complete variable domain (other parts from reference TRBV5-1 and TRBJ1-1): KAGVTQTPRYLIKTRGQQVTLSCSPISGHRSVSWYQQTPGQGLQFLFEYFSETQRNKGNFPGRFSGRQFSNSRSEMNVSTLELGDSALYLCASRQGYTEAFFGQGTRLTVV.

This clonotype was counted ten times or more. The CDR3 protein is CANDASNSFSYEQYF. In DNA, the CDR3 is TGTGCCAACGATGCTTCCAATTCCTTCTCCTACGAGCAGTACTTC. This chain links TRBV6-1 with TRBJ2-7, with no clear D. V lost 10 bases and J 0 bases, leaving 19 bases between the germline ends. Germline V CDR1 and CDR2: MNHNS, SASEGT. This CDR3 comprises 15 residues.

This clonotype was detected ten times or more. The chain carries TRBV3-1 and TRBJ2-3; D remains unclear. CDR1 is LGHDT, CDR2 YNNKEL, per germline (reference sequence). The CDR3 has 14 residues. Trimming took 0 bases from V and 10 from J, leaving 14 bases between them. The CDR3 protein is CASSQDPDGRAQYF. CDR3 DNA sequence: TGTGCCAGCAGCCAAGACCCGGACGGACGGGCGCAGTATTTT.

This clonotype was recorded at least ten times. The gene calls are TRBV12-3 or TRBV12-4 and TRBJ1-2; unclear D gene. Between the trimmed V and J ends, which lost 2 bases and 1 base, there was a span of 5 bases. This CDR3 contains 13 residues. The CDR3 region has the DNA TGTGCCAGCAGTTTAAGCTTTAACTATGGCTACACCTTC. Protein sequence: CASSLSFNYGYTF.

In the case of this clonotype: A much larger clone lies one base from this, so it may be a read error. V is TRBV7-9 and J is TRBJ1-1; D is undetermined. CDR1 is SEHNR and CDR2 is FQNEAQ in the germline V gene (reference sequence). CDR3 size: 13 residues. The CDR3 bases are TGTGCCAACAGCCCGCCGATCGGCACTGAAGCTTTCTTT. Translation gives CANSPPIGTEAFF. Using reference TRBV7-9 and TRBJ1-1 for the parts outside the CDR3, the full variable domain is DTGVSQNPRHKITKRGQNVTFRCDPISEHNRLYWYRQTLGQGPEFLTYFQNEAQLEKSRLLSDRFSAERPKGSFSTLEIQRTEQGDSAMYLCANSPPIGTEAFFGQGTRLTVV.

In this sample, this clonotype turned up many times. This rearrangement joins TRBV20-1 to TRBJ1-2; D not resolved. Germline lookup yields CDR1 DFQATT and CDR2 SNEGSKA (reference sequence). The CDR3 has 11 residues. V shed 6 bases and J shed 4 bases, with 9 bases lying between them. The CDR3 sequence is CSASDGYGYTF. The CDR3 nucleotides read TGCAGTGCCAGCGATGGCTATGGCTACACCTTC.